These 29 T cell receptor beta chains share one sample of origin, sequenced in a study of cytomegalovirus exposure and HLA in healthy donors. Primers for the PCR totalled 60 Vbeta and 13 Jbeta. Assay used: immunoSEQ multiplex PCR; TCRdb lists only in-frame clones, some missing. The sample includes about 96,000 clones, 65% to 85% of them seen just once. The sequencing input was PBMCs. These receptors all stem from an older woman in good health and CMV-seropositive.

The chain recombines TRBV28 with TRBJ2-7; 9 nucleotides line up with TRBD1. Germline trimming cut 5 bases from V and 3 bases from J; bases unmatched to any gene: 8. Germline lookup yields CDR1 MDHEN and CDR2 SYDVKM. This CDR3 has 15 residues. The CDR3 loop is CASSRPGQGNYEQYF. CDR3 nucleotides: TGTGCCAGCAGTAGACCGGGACAGGGAAACTACGAGCAGTACTTC.

This clone was detected only once. This chain links TRBV6-5 with TRBJ1-3; D is uncertain. Germline assignment: CDR1 MNHEY and CDR2 SVGAGI. V gave up 3 bases and J gave up 0 bases, with 9 bases separating them. This CDR3 spans 15 amino acids. The CDR3 nucleotides are TGTGCCAGCAGTTATGGAGTTGTCTCTGGAAACACCATATATTTT. Its translation: CASSYGVVSGNTIYF.

There are a few counts of this clone. The chain couples TRBV6-6 to TRBJ1-2; the D gene is possibly TRBD1 (6 bases). Germline CDR1 reads MNHNY; CDR2 reads SVGAGI (reference sequence). The germline V and J ends were trimmed by 2 bases and 2 bases, with 15 bases remaining between them. This CDR3 spans 16 amino acids. In DNA, the CDR3 is TGTGCCAGCAGTTACGGGGCCTTGCAGGGGAACTATGGCTACACCTTC. Its translation: CASSYGALQGNYGYTF.

The chain links TRBV5-6 to TRBJ2-4, with D hard to call. CDR3 length equals 15 residues. Germline V gene sequence: CDR1 SGHDT, CDR2 YYEEEE. With 0 bases removed from V and 6 bases from J, the gap between germline ends came to 13 bases. CDR3 sequence reads: CASSLVFGSGNIQYF. CDR3 in DNA: TGTGCCAGCAGCTTGGTTTTTGGATCGGGAAACATTCAGTACTTC.

A few counts support this clone. The rearrangement links TRBV9 to TRBJ1-3; 8 bases map to TRBD1. V was clipped by 0 bases and J by 14 bases; unmatched bases: 4. This CDR3 contains 12 residues. Germline CDR1 reads SGDLS; CDR2 reads YYNGEE. CDR3 sequence: CASSVGDRGLYF. The CDR3 DNA sequence: TGTGCCAGCAGCGTAGGTGACAGGGGTTTATATTTT.

The chain links TRBV14 to TRBJ2-5; unclear D gene. With the DNA end fitting TRBJ2-7 better, the J assignment may be wrong. This CDR3 has 13 amino acids. Germline CDR1 reads SGHDN; CDR2 reads FVKESK. CDR3: CASSQDSVYEQYF. CDR3 DNA: TGTGCCAGCAGCCAAGATTCGGTCTACGAGCAGTACTTC.

The chain employs TRBV4-1 and TRBJ2-7; D may be TRBD2 (5 bases). The CDR3 has 14 residues. The germline V gene encodes CDR1 MGHRA and CDR2 YSYEKL. Trimming took off 1 base at V and 0 bases at J, with 7 bases between the two ends. The CDR3 spells CASSQGGSSYEQYF. CDR3 DNA: TGCGCCAGCAGCCAAGGAGGGAGCTCCTACGAGCAGTACTTC.

This clone was detected a few times. The CDR3 nucleotides read TGCGCCAGCAGCTCGGGACAGGGAAGCAATCAGCCCCAGCATTTT. Translated, it gives CASSSGQGSNQPQHF. V usage is TRBV5-1 and J usage is TRBJ1-5; 9 nucleotides align to TRBD1. The CDR3 length is 15 residues. Germline assignment: CDR1 SGHRS and CDR2 YFSETQ. J lost 1 base, V lost 3 bases, and 2 bases had no gene match.

The chain is built from TRBV2 and TRBJ1-3; tentative D call: TRBD1 (6 bases). The CDR3 sequence is 13 residues long. The V end was cut by 9 bases, the J end by 4 bases, with 13 bases between. The germline V gene has CDR1 SNHLY and CDR2 FYNNEI. CDR3 nucleotides: TGTGCCAGTAAACAGGGAACCGGAAACACCATATATTTT. This encodes CASKQGTGNTIYF.

This chain connects TRBV19 to TRBJ2-4; TRBD1 agrees at 8 bases. The CDR3 loop spans 16 amino acids. V was clipped by 3 bases and J by 3 bases; unmatched bases: 7. Germline-derived CDR1 and CDR2 are LNHDA and SQIVND (reference sequence). The CDR3 reads CASSIGTGQFKNIQYF. In nucleotides, the CDR3 is TGTGCCAGTAGTATCGGGACAGGCCAGTTCAAAAACATTCAGTACTTC. The complete variable domain, with remaining parts taken from reference TRBV19 and TRBJ2-4, reads DGGITQSPKYLFRKEGQNVTLSCEQNLNHDAMYWYRQDPGQGLRLIYYSQIVNDFQKGDIAEGYSVSREKKESFPLTVTSAQKNPTAFYLCASSIGTGQFKNIQYFGAGTRLSVL.

V gene TRBV27 combines with J gene TRBJ2-6, with D perhaps TRBD2 (5 bases). Per germline, CDR1 MNHEY and CDR2 SMNVEV (reference sequence). This CDR3 has 16 amino acids. Trimming removed 1 base at V and 1 base at J, with 8 bases between. CDR3 amino acids: CASSLYSGSGANVLTF. CDR3 DNA: TGTGCCAGCAGTTTATATTCGGGGTCTGGGGCCAACGTCCTGACTTTC. Full variable domain (remainder filled in from reference TRBV27 and TRBJ2-6): EAQVTQNPRYLITVTGKKLTVTCSQNMNHEYMSWYRQDPGLGLRQIYYSMNVEVTDKGDVPEGYKVSRKEKRNFPLILESPSPNQTSLYFCASSLYSGSGANVLTFGAGSRLTVL.

The V gene is TRBV4-2, the J gene TRBJ2-5, with D maybe TRBD2 (5 bases). The V end lost 1 base, the J end lost 0 bases, and 12 bases lay between the germline ends. CDR3 length equals 16 residues. Germline CDR1 is LGHNA and CDR2 is YNFKEQ. This CDR3 is CASSQAGSSNQETQYF. The CDR3 DNA follows: TGTGCCAGCAGCCAAGCGGGGTCGAGTAACCAAGAGACCCAGTACTTC.

In nucleotides, the CDR3 is TGTGCCAGCAGTCTTTCCGGGACTAGCCGATTTTACGAGCAGTACTTC. Encoded protein: CASSLSGTSRFYEQYF. V and J are TRBV9 and TRBJ2-7, with TRBD2 identical over 9 bases. The J segment lost 4 bases and the V segment lost 5 bases, leaving 13 bases of the junction unmatched. Germline loops: CDR1 SGDLS, CDR2 YYNGEE. CDR3 size: 16 residues.

The gene calls are TRBV27 and TRBJ2-7, with D perhaps TRBD2 (6 bases). V lost 6 bases to trimming and J lost 6 bases, with 12 bases between them. The CDR3 is 12 amino acids. Germline-derived CDR1 and CDR2 are MNHEY and SMNVEV (reference sequence). CDR3 protein: CASSRDFAEQYF. In nucleotides, the CDR3 is TGTGCCAGCAGCCGGGACTTTGCCGAGCAGTACTTC.

The chain carries TRBV29-1 and TRBJ2-7; possibly TRBD1 for D (5 bases). The CDR3 has 12 amino acids. V lost 4 bases and J lost 4, with 11 bases in between. The V gene's germline CDR1 is SQVTM and CDR2 ANQGSEA. CDR3 amino acids: CSVGPGSYEQYF. The CDR3 region has the DNA TGCAGCGTTGGCCCAGGGTCATACGAGCAGTACTTC.

The chain combines TRBV2 with TRBJ2-5; 12 nucleotides line up with TRBD2. The DNA end lines up better with TRBJ2-7; the J call may be wrong. This CDR3 contains 15 residues. Per germline, CDR1 SNHLY and CDR2 FYNNEI. DNA of the CDR3: TGTGCCAGCAGTGAAGAAGCACTAGCGGGGGGCGAGCAGTACTTC. This codes for CASSEEALAGGEQYF.

With respect to this clone: Germline and junction disagree at one end, which may indicate a read error. This chain uses TRBV28 with TRBJ1-5; D may be TRBD1 (6 bases). Germline CDR1 and CDR2: MDHEN and SYDVKM. The CDR3 consists of 13 residues. This CDR3 is CTSSIGGPQPQHF. The CDR3, as DNA: TGTACCAGCAGTATCGGGGGGCCGCAGCCCCAGCATTTT.

This chain links TRBV11-2 with TRBJ2-1; 8 bases are shared with TRBD2. CDR3 length: 16 residues. Per the germline V gene, CDR1 is SGHAT and CDR2 is FQNNGV. The V segment lost 5 bases and the J segment 4 bases; nucleotides outside the gene matches: 10. The CDR3 spells CASSRGGSGIYNEQFF. CDR3 DNA: TGTGCCAGCAGCCGCGGGGGTAGCGGGATTTACAATGAGCAGTTCTTC. Full variable domain (remainder filled in from reference TRBV11-2 and TRBJ2-1): EAGVAQSPRYKIIEKRQSVAFWCNPISGHATLYWYQQILGQGPKLLIQFQNNGVVDDSQLPKDRFSAERLKGVDSTLKIQPAKLEDSAVYLCASSRGGSGIYNEQFFGPGTRLTVL.

This chain uses TRBV27 with TRBJ2-1; no firm D call. This CDR3 is 13 amino acids long. The V end was cut by 0 bases, the J end by 3 bases, with 3 bases between. Germline CDR1 is MNHEY and CDR2 is SMNVEV (reference sequence). CDR3 loop: CASSLSLYNEQFF. CDR3 nucleotide sequence: TGTGCCAGCAGTTTATCTCTCTACAATGAGCAGTTCTTC.

The chain joins TRBV7-3 to TRBJ1-2; D gene ambiguous. This CDR3 is 15 amino acids long. Germline CDR1 reads SGHTA; CDR2 reads FQGTGA. Trimming left V 5 bases short and J 4 bases short, with 17 bases between. The CDR3 DNA reads TGTGCCAGCAGCCCTAGCAGCGACCTTGTCTATGGCTACACCTTC. Amino acids: CASSPSSDLVYGYTF.

V and J are TRBV6-5 and TRBJ1-1; 7 bases line up with TRBD1. CDR3 length: 13 residues. V was pared by 2 bases and J by 5 bases, with 2 bases of the junction left unmatched. Germline CDR1 and CDR2: MNHEY and SVGAGI. CDR3 coding DNA: TGTGCCAGCAGTTACAACAGGGGAACTGAAGCTTTCTTT. Encoded protein: CASSYNRGTEAFF.

This clone was counted only a few times. V usage is TRBV5-4 and J usage is TRBJ1-6, with a possible D match to TRBD1 (5 bases). The CDR3 is 16 amino acids. V lost 5 bases and J 3 bases, leaving 15 bases between the germline ends. Germline V gene lookup returns CDR1 SGHNT and CDR2 YYREEE (reference sequence). In DNA, the CDR3 is TGTGCCAGCAGAGTGGTAGGGGAAGGCTATAATTCACCCCTCCACTTT. Amino acids: CASRVVGEGYNSPLHF.

The J gene is TRBJ2-7, the V gene TRBV6-5; a weak D match, TRBD2 (6 bases). This CDR3 is 12 amino acids long. Germline CDR1 MNHEY, CDR2 SVGAGI. The V gene lost 5 bases and the J gene lost 7 bases, with 12 bases spanning the gap. This chain's CDR3 is CASSAYREEQYF. CDR3 sequence (DNA): TGTGCCAGCAGTGCTTACCGGGAGGAGCAGTACTTC.

The J gene is TRBJ2-7, the V gene TRBV2; possible D gene TRBD2, 5 bases. The CDR3 is made up of 12 amino acids. Per germline, CDR1 SNHLY and CDR2 FYNNEI. V lost 8 bases to trimming and J lost 0 bases, with 8 bases between them. The CDR3 DNA sequence: TGTGCCAGCGATCGGGACTCCTACGAGCAGTACTTC. It is translated as CASDRDSYEQYF.

The chain joins TRBV7-3 to TRBJ2-2, with D possibly matching TRBD2 (7 bases). The CDR3 consists of 16 residues. From germline, CDR1 is SGHTA and CDR2 FQGTGA. With 5 bases removed from V and 2 bases from J, the gap between germline ends came to 15 bases. The CDR3 is CASSPRGGANTGELFF. DNA of the CDR3: TGTGCCAGCAGCCCGCGTGGGGGGGCAAACACCGGGGAGCTGTTTTTT.

The chain has TRBV11-2 and TRBJ2-7; 7 positions match TRBD1. The CDR3 is made up of 13 amino acids. J gave up 2 bases and V 5 bases, and 3 bases lay outside the gene matches. In germline, CDR1 is SGHAT, CDR2 FQNNGV. The CDR3, as DNA: TGTGCCAGCAGCCCGACAGGGCCCTACGAGCAGTACTTC. Its protein product is CASSPTGPYEQYF.

The J gene is TRBJ2-3, the V gene TRBV30; D is unresolved. Germline values: CDR1 GTSNPN, CDR2 SVGIG (reference sequence). The CDR3 length is 11 residues. V lost 1 base and J 6 bases, leaving 5 bases between the germline ends. The CDR3, as DNA: TGTGCCTGGAGTGCCAGGGATACGCAGTATTTT. It codes for CAWSARDTQYF.

CDR3: CASSSSGSGNTIYF. The CDR3 DNA reads TGTGCCAGCAGCTCCTCGGGCTCTGGAAACACCATATATTTT. The gene calls are TRBV7-9 and TRBJ1-3; D not resolved. Between the trimmed V and J ends, which lost 4 bases and 0 bases, there was a span of 7 bases. Germline values: CDR1 SEHNR, CDR2 FQNEAQ (reference sequence). This CDR3 region has 14 residues.

The chain uses TRBV4-3 and TRBJ1-4; TRBD1 agrees at 8 bases. Trimming cost V 3 bases and J 8 bases; bases outside gene matches: 11. The CDR3 extends over 16 amino acids. The germline gives CDR1 LGHNA, CDR2 YSLEER. For the CDR3, the DNA is TGCGCCAGCAGCCAGGGACAGGAAATGGGAGGCGAAAAACTGTTTTTT. It yields the protein CASSQGQEMGGEKLFF.